These 17 T cell receptor beta chains were all obtained from the same sample, sequenced in a study of blood T cell repertoires in COVID-19. The repertoire was sequenced with immunoSEQ multiplex PCR; TCRdb's copy has only in-frame clones and lacks some. The sample has some 100,000 clones, under 90% seen once. Sequences were obtained from peripheral blood. The source of these receptors is a human donor with active COVID-19. The donor label of this sample is uncertain.

V gene TRBV7-9 combines with J gene TRBJ1-3, with D hard to call. The V and J ends lost 3 bases and 1 base respectively, with 13 bases between them. The germline CDR1 and CDR2 sequences are SEHNR and FQNEAQ (reference sequence). CDR3 length: 16 amino acids. The CDR3 region is CASSFYFSLSGNTIYF. CDR3 in DNA: TGTGCCAGCAGCTTTTACTTCTCGCTATCTGGAAACACCATATATTTT.

This clone has at least ten counts. The chain links TRBV7-2 to TRBJ2-7; D not certain. With 0 bases removed from V and 0 bases from J, the gap between germline ends came to 9 bases. CDR1 and CDR2 (germline): SGHTA, FQGNSA. This CDR3 region has 15 residues. The CDR3 DNA reads as TGTGCCAGCAGCTTAGCCCCCATGAGCTCCTACGAGCAGTACTTC. Its translation is CASSLAPMSSYEQYF. Together with reference TRBV7-2 and TRBJ2-7, the CDR3 gives the full variable domain: GAGVSQSPSNKVTEKGKDVELRCDPISGHTALYWYRQSLGQGLEFLIYFQGNSAPDKSGLPSDRFSAERTGGSVSTLTIQRTQQEDSAVYLCASSLAPMSSYEQYFGPGTRLTVT.

This clone was recorded once. The chain links TRBV5-1 to TRBJ1-4, with TRBD1 as a possible D gene (6 bases). V dropped 1 base and J dropped 4 bases, with 11 bases sitting between them. Germline V gene sequence: CDR1 SGHRS, CDR2 YFSETQ. The CDR3 length is 15 residues. The CDR3 sequence is CASSLTGQFNEKLFF. The CDR3 DNA reads as TGCGCCAGCAGCTTGACCGGACAGTTTAATGAAAAACTGTTTTTT.

The genes are TRBV7-6 and TRBJ2-2; 7 bases are shared with TRBD1. The CDR3 totals 13 residues. V lost 3 bases to trimming and J lost 12 bases; unmatched junction nucleotides: 7. Per germline, CDR1 SGHVS and CDR2 FNYEAQ. CDR3 DNA sequence: TGTGCCAGCAGCTTTGGAGGACAGGTCAAGCTGTTTTTT. It yields the protein CASSFGGQVKLFF.

V is TRBV7-6 and J is TRBJ1-6; D ambiguous. Germline V CDR1 and CDR2: SGHVS, FNYEAQ. The V and J ends lost 5 bases and 0 bases respectively, with 8 bases between them. The CDR3 loop spans 15 amino acids. Here the CDR3 reads CASSLFSSYNSPLHF. Here the CDR3 DNA reads TGTGCCAGCAGCCTCTTCAGCTCCTATAATTCACCCCTCCACTTT.

V usage is TRBV3-1 (or the pseudogene TRBV3-2) and J usage is TRBJ2-2; 7 positions match TRBD2. CDR3 length: 16 amino acids. From germline, CDR1 is LGHDT and CDR2 YNNKEL (reference sequence). The trim removed 6 bases at V and 5 bases at J, leaving 12 bases unmatched. This CDR3 reads CASSALAEGWTGELFF. Here the CDR3 DNA reads TGTGCCAGCAGTGCCCTAGCGGAGGGTTGGACCGGGGAGCTGTTTTTT.

The gene calls are TRBV2 and TRBJ2-2; 8 bases fit TRBD1. Germline-derived CDR1 and CDR2 are SNHLY and FYNNEI. V was clipped by 4 bases and J by 0 bases; unmatched bases: 4. The CDR3 totals 16 residues. CDR3 in DNA: TGTGCCAGCAGTGGAGGACAGGGAACGAACACCGGGGAGCTGTTTTTT. Its protein is CASSGGQGTNTGELFF. The entire variable domain, with the rest obtained from reference TRBV2 and TRBJ2-2, is as follows: EPEVTQTPSHQVTQMGQEVILRCVPISNHLYFYWYRQILGQKVEFLVSFYNNEISEKSEIFDDQFSVERPDGSNFTLKIRSTKLEDSAMYFCASSGGQGTNTGELFFGEGSRLTVL.

V and J are TRBV5-4 and TRBJ1-4; 9 nucleotides line up with TRBD1. This CDR3 has 15 amino acids. The germline V gene has CDR1 SGHNT and CDR2 YYREEE (reference sequence). The V gene end was trimmed by 4 bases and the J gene end by 8 bases; junction bases not matched to a gene: 9. CDR3 residues: CASSEKQGAIEKLFF. The CDR3 bases are TGTGCCAGCAGCGAAAAACAGGGGGCGATCGAAAAACTGTTTTTT. Full variable domain (remainder filled in from reference TRBV5-4 and TRBJ1-4): ETGVTQSPTHLIKTRGQQVTLRCSSQSGHNTVSWYQQALGQGPQFIFQYYREEENGRGNFPPRFSGLQFPNYSSELNVNALELDDSALYLCASSEKQGAIEKLFFGSGTQLSVL.

The V gene is TRBV18, the J gene TRBJ1-6; 8 bases are shared with TRBD1. Trimming removed 2 bases from V and 10 bases from J; junction bases left unmatched: 4. The CDR3 consists of 14 residues. Germline V gene data show CDR1 as KGHSH and CDR2 as LQKENI. This chain's CDR3 is CASSPDRGGSPLHF. CDR3 nucleotides: TGTGCCAGCTCACCAGACAGGGGTGGGTCACCCCTCCACTTT.

The chain carries TRBV6-5 and TRBJ1-3, with D uncertain. The CDR3 is made up of 13 amino acids. Germline V gene data show CDR1 as MNHEY and CDR2 as SVGAGI. V gave up 7 bases and J gave up 4 bases, with 11 bases separating them. This CDR3 reads CASTLGSGNTIYF. The CDR3 DNA reads as TGTGCCAGCACCCTAGGTTCCGGAAACACCATATATTTT.

The rearrangement uses TRBV28 and TRBJ2-7; 7 bases match TRBD2. The trim removed 5 bases at V and 2 bases at J, leaving 3 bases unmatched. This CDR3 is 13 amino acids long. CDR1 MDHEN and CDR2 SYDVKM come from the germline V gene. The CDR3, as DNA: TGTGCCAGCAGTACTAGCGTTCCCTACGAGCAGTACTTC. This codes for CASSTSVPYEQYF.

The chain joins TRBV6-2 or TRBV6-3 to TRBJ1-5, with D possibly TRBD1 on 6 matching bases. Trimming took 3 bases from V and 0 from J, leaving 9 bases between them. This CDR3 contains 15 residues. CDR1 and CDR2 (germline): MNHEY, SVGEGT. CDR3 bases: TGTGCCAGCAGTTATGTGGGGGCTAGCAATCAGCCCCAGCATTTT. Translating gives CASSYVGASNQPQHF.

This chain uses TRBV3-1 (or the pseudogene TRBV3-2) with TRBJ2-1; maybe TRBD1 (6 bases). Germline lookup yields CDR1 LGHDT and CDR2 YNNKEL (reference sequence). The CDR3 totals 11 residues. The V end was cut by 6 bases, the J end by 7 bases, with 7 bases between. For the CDR3, the DNA is TGTGCCAGCAGGGGGGCTAATGAGCAGTTCTTC. It specifies CASRGANEQFF.

CDR3 DNA sequence: TGTGCCAGCAGCGCGCAGGGATCGGTCGATCAGCCCCAGCATTTT. As protein: CASSAQGSVDQPQHF. The J gene is TRBJ1-5, the V gene TRBV7-8; tentatively, D is TRBD1 (5 bases). CDR1 SGHVS and CDR2 FQNEAQ come from the germline V gene. CDR3 size: 15 residues. Trimming took off 5 bases at V and 5 bases at J, with 16 bases between the two ends. Variable domain in full (rest from reference TRBV7-8 and TRBJ1-5): GAGVSQSPRYKVAKRGQDVALRCDPISGHVSLFWYQQALGQGPEFLTYFQNEAQLDKSGLPSDRFFAERPEGSVSTLKIQRTQQEDSAVYLCASSAQGSVDQPQHFGDGTRLSIL.

V usage is TRBV2 and J usage is TRBJ2-7; TRBD1 agrees at 10 bases. The length of the CDR3 is 16 residues. V trimming: 4 bases; J trimming: 2 bases; junction bases outside the gene matches: 8. The germline CDR1 and CDR2 sequences are SNHLY and FYNNEI. CDR3: CASSGPGQGTTYEQYF. In DNA form, the CDR3 reads TGTGCCAGCAGTGGCCCGGGACAGGGGACGACCTACGAGCAGTACTTC.

The V gene is TRBV2, the J gene TRBJ2-3, with a tentative D call TRBD1 (6 bases). Deletions cut 6 bases from V and 2 bases from J, with 9 bases between. The length of the CDR3 is 13 residues. Germline CDR1 SNHLY, CDR2 FYNNEI. CDR3: CASRQGTTDTQYF. The CDR3 coding sequence is TGTGCCAGCAGACAGGGAACCACAGATACGCAGTATTTT.

This chain joins TRBV7-9 and TRBJ1-3, with 10 bases identical to TRBD1. Germline V lookup: CDR1 SEHNR, CDR2 FQNEAQ (reference sequence). After removal of 4 bases from V and 3 bases from J, the junction contained 3 bases not matched to a gene. There are 15 residues in the CDR3. The CDR3 DNA reads as TGTGCCAGCAGCTACGGACAGGGGGATGGAAACACCATATATTTT. Residues: CASSYGQGDGNTIYF.